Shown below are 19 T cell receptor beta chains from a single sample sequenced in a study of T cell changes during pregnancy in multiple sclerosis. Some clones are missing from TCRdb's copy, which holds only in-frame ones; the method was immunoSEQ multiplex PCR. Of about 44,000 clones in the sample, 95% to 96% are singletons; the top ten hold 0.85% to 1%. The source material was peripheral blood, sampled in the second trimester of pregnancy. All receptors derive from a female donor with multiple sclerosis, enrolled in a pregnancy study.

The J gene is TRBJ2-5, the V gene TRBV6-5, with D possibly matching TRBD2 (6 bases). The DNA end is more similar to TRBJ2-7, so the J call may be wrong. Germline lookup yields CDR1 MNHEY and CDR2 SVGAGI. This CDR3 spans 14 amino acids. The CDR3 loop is CASKLGGSDYEQYF. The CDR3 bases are TGTGCCAGCAAGCTTGGGGGGTCCGACTACGAGCAGTACTTC.

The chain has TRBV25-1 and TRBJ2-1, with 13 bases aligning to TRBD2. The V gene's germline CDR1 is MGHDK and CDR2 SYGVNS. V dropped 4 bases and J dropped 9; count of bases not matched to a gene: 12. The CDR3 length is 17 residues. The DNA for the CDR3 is TGTGCCAGCAGTGGGGGCAGACTAGCGGGAGGCGGCACTGAGCAGTTCTTC. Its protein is CASSGGRLAGGGTEQFF.

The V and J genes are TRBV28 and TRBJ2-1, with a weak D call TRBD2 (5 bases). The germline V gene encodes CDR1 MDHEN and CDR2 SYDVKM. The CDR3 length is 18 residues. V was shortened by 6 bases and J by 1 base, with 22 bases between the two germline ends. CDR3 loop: CASSPPGGRKSSYNEQFF. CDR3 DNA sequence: TGTGCCAGCAGCCCACCCGGAGGACGGAAAAGTTCCTACAATGAGCAGTTCTTC.

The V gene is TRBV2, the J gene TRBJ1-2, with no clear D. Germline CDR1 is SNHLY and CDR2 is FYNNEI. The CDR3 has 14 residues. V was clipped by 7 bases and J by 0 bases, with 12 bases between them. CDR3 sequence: CASKRILANYGYTF. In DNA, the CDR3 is TGTGCCAGCAAGCGGATCCTAGCTAACTATGGCTACACCTTC.

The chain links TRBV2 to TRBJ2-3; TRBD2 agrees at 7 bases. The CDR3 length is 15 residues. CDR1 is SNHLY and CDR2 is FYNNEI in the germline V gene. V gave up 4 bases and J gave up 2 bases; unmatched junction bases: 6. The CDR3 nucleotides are TGTGCCAGCAGTGTGGAAGCGGGGTACACAGATACGCAGTATTTT. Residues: CASSVEAGYTDTQYF.

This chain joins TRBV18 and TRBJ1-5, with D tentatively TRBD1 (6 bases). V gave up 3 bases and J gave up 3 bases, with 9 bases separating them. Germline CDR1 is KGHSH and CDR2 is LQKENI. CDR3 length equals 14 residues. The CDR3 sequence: CASSPGQNNQPQHF. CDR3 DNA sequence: TGTGCCAGCTCACCCGGACAGAACAATCAGCCCCAGCATTTT.

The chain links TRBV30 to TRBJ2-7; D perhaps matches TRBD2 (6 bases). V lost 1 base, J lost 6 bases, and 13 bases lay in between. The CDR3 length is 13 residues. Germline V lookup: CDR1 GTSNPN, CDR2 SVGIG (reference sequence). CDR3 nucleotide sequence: TGTGCCTGGAGTGGGGACTCCGCCTCCGAGCAGTACTTC. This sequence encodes CAWSGDSASEQYF.

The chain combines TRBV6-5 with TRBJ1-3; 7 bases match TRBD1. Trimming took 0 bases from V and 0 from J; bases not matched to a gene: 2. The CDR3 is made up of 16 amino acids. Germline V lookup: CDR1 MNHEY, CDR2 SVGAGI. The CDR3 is CASSYSGTDSGNTIYF. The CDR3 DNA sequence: TGTGCCAGCAGTTACTCGGGGACAGACTCTGGAAACACCATATATTTT.

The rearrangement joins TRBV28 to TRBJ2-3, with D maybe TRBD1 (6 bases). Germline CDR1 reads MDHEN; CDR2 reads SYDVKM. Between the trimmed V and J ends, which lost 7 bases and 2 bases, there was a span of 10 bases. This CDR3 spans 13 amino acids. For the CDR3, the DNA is TGTGCCAGCATACAGGGTTACACAGATACGCAGTATTTT. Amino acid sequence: CASIQGYTDTQYF. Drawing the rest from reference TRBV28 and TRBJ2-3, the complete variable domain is DVKVTQSSRYLVKRTGEKVFLECVQDMDHENMFWYRQDPGLGLRLIYFSYDVKMKEKGDIPEGYSVSREKKERFSLILESASTNQTSMYLCASIQGYTDTQYFGPGTRLTVL.

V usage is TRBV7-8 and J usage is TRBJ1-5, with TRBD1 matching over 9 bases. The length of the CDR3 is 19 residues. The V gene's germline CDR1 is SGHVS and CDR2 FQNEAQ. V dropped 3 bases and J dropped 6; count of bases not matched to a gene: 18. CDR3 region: CASSFWLGQGNVKSQPQHF. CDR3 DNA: TGTGCCAGCAGCTTCTGGTTGGGACAGGGTAATGTGAAGAGTCAGCCCCAGCATTTT.

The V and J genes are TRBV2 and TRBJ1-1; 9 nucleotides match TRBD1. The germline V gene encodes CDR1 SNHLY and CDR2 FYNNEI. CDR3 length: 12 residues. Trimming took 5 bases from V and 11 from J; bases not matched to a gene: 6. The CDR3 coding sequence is TGTGCCAGCAGTCTGGACAGGGGTAAGGCTTTCTTT. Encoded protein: CASSLDRGKAFF.

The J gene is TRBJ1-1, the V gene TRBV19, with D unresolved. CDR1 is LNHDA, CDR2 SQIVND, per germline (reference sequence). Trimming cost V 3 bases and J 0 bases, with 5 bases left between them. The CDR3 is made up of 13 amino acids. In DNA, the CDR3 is TGTGCCAGTAGTATCTCAGTGAACACTGAAGCTTTCTTT. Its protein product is CASSISVNTEAFF.

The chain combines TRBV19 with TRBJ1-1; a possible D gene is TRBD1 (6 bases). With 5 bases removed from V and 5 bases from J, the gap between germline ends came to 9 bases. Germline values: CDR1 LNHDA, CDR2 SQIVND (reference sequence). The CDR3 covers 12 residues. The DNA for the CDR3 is TGTGCCAGTAGTTTCGACAGGACTGAAGCTTTCTTT. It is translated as CASSFDRTEAFF.

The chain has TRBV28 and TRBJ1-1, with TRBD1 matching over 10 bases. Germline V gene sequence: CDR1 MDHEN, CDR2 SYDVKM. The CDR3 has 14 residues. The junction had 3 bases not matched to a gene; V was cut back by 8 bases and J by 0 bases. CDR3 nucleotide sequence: TGTGCCAGCGACAGGGGGCCCGTGAACACTGAAGCTTTCTTT. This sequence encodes CASDRGPVNTEAFF. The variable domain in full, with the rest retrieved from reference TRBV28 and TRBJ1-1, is DVKVTQSSRYLVKRTGEKVFLECVQDMDHENMFWYRQDPGLGLRLIYFSYDVKMKEKGDIPEGYSVSREKKERFSLILESASTNQTSMYLCASDRGPVNTEAFFGQGTRLTVV.

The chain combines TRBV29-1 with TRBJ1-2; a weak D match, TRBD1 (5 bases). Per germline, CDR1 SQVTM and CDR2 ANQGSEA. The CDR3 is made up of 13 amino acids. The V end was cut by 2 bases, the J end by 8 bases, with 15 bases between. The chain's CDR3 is CSVEWGVRLGYTF. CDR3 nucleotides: TGCAGCGTTGAATGGGGGGTGCGGCTGGGCTACACCTTC.

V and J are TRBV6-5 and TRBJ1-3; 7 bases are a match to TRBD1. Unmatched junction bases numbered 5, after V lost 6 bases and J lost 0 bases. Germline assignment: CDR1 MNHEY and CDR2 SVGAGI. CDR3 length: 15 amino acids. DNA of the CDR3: TGTGCCAGCAGCCTAGGGGGCGGCTCTGGAAACACCATATATTTT. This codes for CASSLGGGSGNTIYF.

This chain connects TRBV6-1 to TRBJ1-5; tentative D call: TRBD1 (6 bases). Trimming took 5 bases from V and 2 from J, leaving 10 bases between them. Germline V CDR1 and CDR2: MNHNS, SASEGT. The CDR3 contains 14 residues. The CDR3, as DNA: TGTGCCAGCAGTCGAGGGGGAGGCAATCAGCCCCAGCATTTT. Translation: CASSRGGGNQPQHF.

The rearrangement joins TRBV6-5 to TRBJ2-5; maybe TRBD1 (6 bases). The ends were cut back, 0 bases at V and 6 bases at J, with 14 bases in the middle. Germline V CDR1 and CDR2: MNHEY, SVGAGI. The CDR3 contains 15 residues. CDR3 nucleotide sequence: TGTGCCAGCAGTTACTCGGGTGGCAGGGGAAAGACCCAGTACTTC. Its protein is CASSYSGGRGKTQYF.

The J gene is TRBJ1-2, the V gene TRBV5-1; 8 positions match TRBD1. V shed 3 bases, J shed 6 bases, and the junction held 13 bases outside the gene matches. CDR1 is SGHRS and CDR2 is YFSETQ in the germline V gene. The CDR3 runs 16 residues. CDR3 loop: CASSYGLIRGHDGYTF. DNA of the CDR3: TGCGCCAGCAGCTATGGTCTTATCAGGGGGCACGATGGCTACACCTTC.